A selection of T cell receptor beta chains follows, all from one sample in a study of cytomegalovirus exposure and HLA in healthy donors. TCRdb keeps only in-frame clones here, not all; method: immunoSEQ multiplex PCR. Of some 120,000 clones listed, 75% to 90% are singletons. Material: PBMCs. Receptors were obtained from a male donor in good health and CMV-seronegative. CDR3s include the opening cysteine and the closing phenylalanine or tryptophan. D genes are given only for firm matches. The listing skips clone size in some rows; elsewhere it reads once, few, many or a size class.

CDR3 DNA: TGTGCCACCAGCAGAGATCTAGACAGGGGGCTCTATGGCTACACCTTC
CDR3 protein: CATSRDLDRGLYGYTF
D gene: TRBD1
J gene: TRBJ1-2
V gene: TRBV15
clone size: NA

CDR3 DNA: TGTGCCAGCAGTAAGGCGGGGGGATCCTCCGAGCAGTACTTC
CDR3 protein: CASSKAGGSSEQYF
D gene: TRBD2
J gene: TRBJ2-7
V gene: TRBV19
clone size: NA

CDR3 DNA: TGTGCCAGCAGTTCCCTTCCGGTAGCGGGGTCCTACGAGCAGTACTTC
CDR3 protein: CASSSLPVAGSYEQYF
D gene: TRBD2
J gene: TRBJ2-7
V gene: TRBV6-5
clone size: NA

CDR3 DNA: TGTGCCAGCAGCTTTCGCGGGGCAGATACGCAGTATTTT
CDR3 protein: CASSFRGADTQYF
D gene: NA
J gene: TRBJ2-3
V gene: TRBV7-2
clone size: once

CDR3 DNA: TGTGCCTGGGGGGGACAGTTCGCTGAAGCTTTCTTT
CDR3 protein: CAWGGQFAEAFF
D gene: TRBD1
J gene: TRBJ1-1
V gene: TRBV30
clone size: NA

CDR3 DNA: TGCGCCAGCAGCCAGCCCTCCGGGACACCCAACTATGGCTACACCTTC
CDR3 protein: CASSQPSGTPNYGYTF
D gene: NA
J gene: TRBJ1-2
V gene: TRBV4-1
clone size: NA

CDR3 DNA: TGTGCCAGCAGCCGTTCGGGGGTAGGCGGGGCCAACGTCCTGACTTTC
CDR3 protein: CASSRSGVGGANVLTF
D gene: NA
J gene: TRBJ2-6
V gene: TRBV5-4
clone size: NA

CDR3 DNA: TGTGCCAGCAGCGTAGCCAGGGGACAGAACACCGGGGAGCTGTTTTTT
CDR3 protein: CASSVARGQNTGELFF
D gene: NA
J gene: TRBJ2-2
V gene: TRBV9
clone size: NA

CDR3 DNA: TGTGCCAGCAGTTCAACGAGGCCCCTCCACTTT
CDR3 protein: CASSSTRPLHF
D gene: NA
J gene: TRBJ1-6
V gene: TRBV28
clone size: NA

CDR3 DNA: TGTGCCAGCAGCCAGCTTAATCCCGGGACAGACTACGAGCAGTACTTC
CDR3 protein: CASSQLNPGTDYEQYF
D gene: TRBD1
J gene: TRBJ2-7
V gene: TRBV7-2
clone size: NA

CDR3 DNA: TGCGCCAGCAGCGTTTTCGGGACAGGGACCTACGAGCAGTACTTC
CDR3 protein: CASSVFGTGTYEQYF
D gene: TRBD1
J gene: TRBJ2-7
V gene: TRBV4-1
clone size: NA

CDR3 DNA: TGTGCCAGCAGTTACGCCGACAGGGCCGACGAGCAGTACTTC
CDR3 protein: CASSYADRADEQYF
D gene: TRBD1
J gene: TRBJ2-7
V gene: TRBV6-6
clone size: NA

CDR3 DNA: TGTGCCAGCTCCCCAGGGGAGAATCAGCCCCAGCATTTT
CDR3 protein: CASSPGENQPQHF
D gene: NA
J gene: TRBJ1-5
V gene: TRBV18
clone size: NA

CDR3 DNA: TGCGCCAGCAGCCCGCAGGGTTTTGGCAATCAGCCCCAGCATTTT
CDR3 protein: CASSPQGFGNQPQHF
D gene: NA
J gene: TRBJ1-5
V gene: TRBV5-1
clone size: NA

CDR3 DNA: TGCGCCAGCAGCCAAGAACTCTGGAATCAGCCCCAGCATTTT
CDR3 protein: CASSQELWNQPQHF
D gene: NA
J gene: TRBJ1-5
V gene: TRBV4-1
clone size: few

CDR3 DNA: TGTGCCAGCAGTTTATACAGGGAGAGGGACAATGAGCAGTTCTTC
CDR3 protein: CASSLYRERDNEQFF
D gene: NA
J gene: TRBJ2-1
V gene: TRBV27
clone size: NA

CDR3 DNA: TGTGCCAGCAGCTTATGGGTGTCAGGTCTGAGCACCGGGGAGCTGTTTTTT
CDR3 protein: CASSLWVSGLSTGELFF
D gene: NA
J gene: TRBJ2-2
V gene: TRBV11-2
clone size: NA

CDR3 DNA: TGTGCCAGCAGTTTATTCGGGACAGTCGCTTACGAGCAGTACTTC
CDR3 protein: CASSLFGTVAYEQYF
D gene: TRBD1
J gene: TRBJ2-7
V gene: TRBV27
clone size: NA

CDR3 DNA: TGTGCCAGCAGCTTCGACGGTCCAGGACAGGGGTACGGCTACACCTTC
CDR3 protein: CASSFDGPGQGYGYTF
D gene: TRBD1
J gene: TRBJ1-2
V gene: TRBV7-2
clone size: NA

CDR3 DNA: TGTGCCAGCAGTCCCGGACAGGGGGGGGCTTTCTTT
CDR3 protein: CASSPGQGGAFF
D gene: TRBD1
J gene: TRBJ1-1
V gene: TRBV2
clone size: NA

CDR3 DNA: TGTGCCAGCAGTCGAGACAGGGGAAAACAGCCCCAGCATTTT
CDR3 protein: CASSRDRGKQPQHF
D gene: TRBD1
J gene: TRBJ1-5
V gene: TRBV6-5
clone size: few

CDR3 DNA: TGTGCCAGCAGCCCTCGGGGGGTCGGACAGCCCCAGCATTTT
CDR3 protein: CASSPRGVGQPQHF
D gene: NA
J gene: TRBJ1-5
V gene: TRBV4-2
clone size: NA

CDR3 DNA: TGCGCCAGCAGCTTGGACGTTGGCAGGGGGAGGACTGAAGCTTTCTTT
CDR3 protein: CASSLDVGRGRTEAFF
D gene: TRBD1
J gene: TRBJ1-1
V gene: TRBV5-1
clone size: NA

CDR3 DNA: TGTGCAAGTCGGCGGAGGTACTCCTACGAGCAGTACTTC
CDR3 protein: CASRRRYSYEQYF
D gene: NA
J gene: TRBJ2-7
V gene: TRBV12-2
clone size: NA

CDR3 DNA: TGTGCCAGCTCACCACCGTGGGACTTCTCCTACAATGAGCAGTTCTTC
CDR3 protein: CASSPPWDFSYNEQFF
D gene: NA
J gene: TRBJ2-1
V gene: TRBV18
clone size: few

CDR3 DNA: TGTGCCAGCAGTTTCGGACAGGGAAACTATGGCTACACCTTC
CDR3 protein: CASSFGQGNYGYTF
D gene: TRBD1
J gene: TRBJ1-2
V gene: TRBV6-5
clone size: NA

CDR3 DNA: TGTGCCAGCAGTCCGAGGACCGACTATCTCTACGAGCAGTACTTC
CDR3 protein: CASSPRTDYLYEQYF
D gene: NA
J gene: TRBJ2-7
V gene: TRBV27
clone size: NA

CDR3 DNA: TGTGCCACCACCGGGACAGGGCTCAATGAGCAGTTCTTC
CDR3 protein: CATTGTGLNEQFF
D gene: TRBD1
J gene: TRBJ2-1
V gene: TRBV6-1
clone size: NA